The rows below give T cell receptor beta chains drawn from one sample of a study of lymphopenia after photon versus proton radiotherapy. TCRdb keeps only in-frame clones here, not all; method: immunoSEQ multiplex PCR. The repertoire has 35,000 to 50,000 clones, approximately 82% of them found once; the top ten carry roughly a quarter. The input for sequencing was peripheral blood, taken from a patient treated with proton-based radiotherapy. All receptors derive from a woman between 65 and 79 years old with pancreatic cancer. Both conserved end residues are part of each CDR3. The D gene is left open where the match is weak. Clone sizes are given selectively: once, few, many, or a class where the clone is expanded.

CDR3 DNA,CDR3 protein,D gene,V gene,clone size,J gene
TGTGCCAGCAGCGCGGCTGAGGATACGCAGTATTTT,CASSAAEDTQYF,NA,TRBV7-2,NA,TRBJ2-3
TGTGCCATCAGTGAGTCGACCTGGGGACGTGGCTACACCTTC,CAISESTWGRGYTF,NA,TRBV10-3,NA,TRBJ1-2
TGTGCCAGCTCACCAAGTCCGTCGGACAGTTGGTACACCATATATTTT,CASSPSPSDSWYTIYF,NA,TRBV18,NA,TRBJ1-3
TGTGCCAGCAGCGTAGCTCTTCAGGGGGCGCTCAGAACAGATACGCAGTATTTT,CASSVALQGALRTDTQYF,TRBD1,TRBV9,NA,TRBJ2-3
TGTGCCAGCAGCTACGAGCGGGGCTACACAGATACGCAGTATTTT,CASSYERGYTDTQYF,TRBD2,TRBV7-2,NA,TRBJ2-3
TGTGCCAGCAGTTTGGGACTATGGAACACCGGGGAGCTGTTTTTT,CASSLGLWNTGELFF,TRBD2,TRBV6-5,few,TRBJ2-2
TGCGCCAGCACCCAGGACCCTGGGACTTGGGAGACCCAGTACTTC,CASTQDPGTWETQYF,NA,TRBV5-1,NA,TRBJ2-5
TGTGCCAGCAACGCGGAGTATGGCTACACCTTC,CASNAEYGYTF,NA,TRBV28,few,TRBJ1-2
TGTGCCAGCAGTGGATTCGGGAGGATCGGTAACTACAATGAGCAGTTCTTC,CASSGFGRIGNYNEQFF,TRBD2,TRBV2,NA,TRBJ2-1
TGTGCCAGCAGCTTGACGAGGAATGAGCAGTTCTTC,CASSLTRNEQFF,NA,TRBV11-3,NA,TRBJ2-1
TGTGCCAGCAGCCAAAACGTCGGACGGGGCAATCAGCCCCAGCATTTT,CASSQNVGRGNQPQHF,NA,TRBV5-8,NA,TRBJ1-5
TGTGCCAGCAGCCGCCTTGCAGAGCAGTACTTC,CASSRLAEQYF,NA,TRBV28,NA,TRBJ2-7
TGTGCCAGCAGTTTGGTCCCGTGGGGGCCAGATACGCAGTATTTT,CASSLVPWGPDTQYF,NA,TRBV28,NA,TRBJ2-3
TGTGCCAGCAGTTTGTGGACGGTTCAAGAGACCCAGTACTTC,CASSLWTVQETQYF,NA,TRBV28,NA,TRBJ2-5
TGTGCCAGCAGTTTATCAGGACAGTACTATGGCTACACCTTC,CASSLSGQYYGYTF,NA,TRBV28,NA,TRBJ1-2
TGTGCCAGCAGCTTAGATAGCATAAATTCACCCCTCCACTTT,CASSLDSINSPLHF,NA,TRBV7-9,NA,TRBJ1-6